These T cell receptor beta chains were read from a single sample in a study of shared clonotypes between healthy human individuals. Clones were read by immunoSEQ multiplex PCR, and TCRdb kept only the in-frame ones, dropping some. Found here are approximately 980,000 clones, 76% of them singletons; the top ten hold about 1.5%. The sequenced sample consisted of memory CD4+ T cells sorted from blood. These receptors came from a man younger than 30 in good health. Each CDR3 is given with its conserved first and last residue. The order of the fields is V gene, D gene, J gene, CDR3 protein, CDR3 DNA. A D gene is named only where the DNA matches it firmly.

TRBV7-7	TRBD1	TRBJ2-7	CASSSGTGREEQYF	TGTGCTAGCAGCTCCGGGACAGGGCGAGAAGAGCAGTACTTC
TRBV27	NA	TRBJ1-6	CASRPAGSGNSPLHF	TGTGCCAGCAGACCCGCCGGGTCTGGGAATTCACCCCTCCACTTT
TRBV28	NA	TRBJ1-1	CASRIDGGAFF	TGTGCCAGCAGGATTGACGGGGGAGCTTTCTTT
TRBV11-2	NA	TRBJ2-3	CASSLQRGLADTQYF	TGTGCCAGCAGCTTACAGAGGGGATTGGCAGATACGCAGTATTTT
TRBV5-4	NA	TRBJ2-7	CASSLDRLGYF	TGTGCCAGCAGCTTGGACAGACTAGGGTACTTC
TRBV30	NA	TRBJ1-6	CAWSKGNSPLHF	TGTGCCTGGAGTAAGGGAAATTCACCCCTCCACTTT
TRBV7-2	TRBD1	TRBJ2-1	CASTGDRVSGEQFF	TGTGCCAGCACCGGGGACAGGGTGAGTGGCGAGCAGTTCTTC
TRBV19	NA	TRBJ1-5	CASSRQYNQPQHF	TGTGCCAGTAGTAGACAGTATAATCAGCCCCAGCATTTT
TRBV5-1	NA	TRBJ1-2	CASSLVRGADYGYTF	TGCGCCAGCAGCTTGGTACGGGGAGCGGACTATGGCTACACCTTC
TRBV9	TRBD2	TRBJ2-1	CASSKGLAGGVNEQFF	TGTGCCAGCAGCAAAGGACTAGCGGGAGGAGTCAATGAGCAGTTCTTC
TRBV2	TRBD1	TRBJ1-2	CASSENKGANYGYTF	TGTGCCAGCAGTGAAAACAAGGGGGCAAACTATGGCTACACCTTC
TRBV5-1	TRBD2	TRBJ2-3	CASGREYGDTQYF	TGCGCCAGCGGGCGGGAGTATGGAGATACGCAGTATTTT
TRBV28	NA	TRBJ2-1	CASSTLNPPTIF	TGTGCCAGCAGTACCCTTAACCCCCCAACCATCTTC
TRBV7-7	NA	TRBJ2-3	CASSFSSGTDTQYF	TGTGCTAGCAGCTTTTCTAGCGGCACAGATACGCAGTATTTT
TRBV29-1	NA	TRBJ1-3	CSVELGNTIYF	TGCAGCGTTGAACTCGGAAACACCATATATTTT
TRBV5-1	NA	TRBJ2-7	CASSLELGHSYEQYF	TGCGCCAGCAGCTTGGAACTAGGACACTCCTACGAGCAGTACTTC
TRBV18	NA	TRBJ2-2	CASSPPGLANTGELFF	TGTGCCAGCTCACCACCGGGACTGGCGAACACCGGGGAGCTGTTTTTT
TRBV5-6	TRBD2	TRBJ2-4	CASSYSGTSGNKYF	TGTGCCAGCAGCTACTCCGGGACTAGCGGCAATAAGTACTTC
TRBV5-1	NA	TRBJ1-2	CASSLEQAPLYGYTF	TGCGCCAGCAGTTTGGAACAGGCCCCCCTCTATGGCTACACCTTC
TRBV28	NA	TRBJ1-2	CASRSDGSNYGYTF	TGTGCCAGCAGATCGGACGGATCTAACTATGGCTACACCTTC